These T cell receptor beta chains were read from a single sample in a study of T cells in Graves' hyperthyroidism and ophthalmopathy. TCRdb used MiXCR to reprocess the multiplex PCR reads, holding one entry per CDR3 protein. This sample yields hundreds of thousands of distinct CDR3 sequences, of which 35% to 45% are seen a single time; 7.5% to 9.5% belongs to the top ten. Material for sequencing was blood. These receptors were taken from a man aged 18 to 30 with Graves' hyperthyroidism. The CDR3 runs from the conserved cysteine through the conserved F or W. The D gene is left open where the match is weak. Only some rows state a clone size, as once, few, many or a class for expanded clones.

j_call: TRBJ2-5
d_call: TRBD2
v_call: TRBV7-2
clone_size: -
cdr3_nt: TGTGCCAGCAGTTTATCTGGACTAGCGGAACAAGAGACCCAGTACTTC
cdr3_aa: CASSLSGLAEQETQYF

j_call: TRBJ1-6
d_call: TRBD1
v_call: TRBV19
clone_size: few
cdr3_nt: TGTGCCAGTAGGCCCCGGGACAGGAATTCACCCCTCCACTTT
cdr3_aa: CASRPRDRNSPLHF

j_call: TRBJ1-2
d_call: -
v_call: TRBV7-8
clone_size: -
cdr3_nt: TGTGCCAGCAGCCAAGAGGGGTCACCAGGCACCTTC
cdr3_aa: CASSQEGSPGTF

j_call: TRBJ2-2
d_call: TRBD2
v_call: TRBV12-3/TRBV12-4
clone_size: -
cdr3_nt: TGTGCCAGCAGCCGGAGCGGGGGGAACACCGGGGAGCTGTTTTTT
cdr3_aa: CASSRSGGNTGELFF

j_call: TRBJ1-2
d_call: TRBD1
v_call: TRBV9
clone_size: -
cdr3_nt: TGTGCCAGCAGCTTTGGGACAGCCTCCCTACTCTATGGCTACACCTTC
cdr3_aa: CASSFGTASLLYGYTF

j_call: TRBJ2-5
d_call: -
v_call: TRBV6-5
clone_size: -
cdr3_nt: TGTGCCAGCAGGGGACTTTTCCAAGAGACCCAGTACTTC
cdr3_aa: CASRGLFQETQYF

j_call: TRBJ2-2
d_call: -
v_call: TRBV5-1
clone_size: few
cdr3_nt: TGCGCCAGCAGCCCTCAACCTGAGGTCGGGGAGCTGTTTTTT
cdr3_aa: CASSPQPEVGELFF

j_call: TRBJ1-6
d_call: TRBD1
v_call: TRBV10-3
clone_size: -
cdr3_nt: TGCCTGACAGGGGGTGATTCACCCCTCCACTTT
cdr3_aa: CLTGGDSPLHF

j_call: TRBJ2-5
d_call: -
v_call: TRBV7-2
clone_size: once
cdr3_nt: TGTGCCAGCATGCAGACAGTACAAGAGACCCAGTACTTC
cdr3_aa: CASMQTVQETQYF

j_call: TRBJ1-6
d_call: -
v_call: TRBV9
clone_size: many
cdr3_nt: TGTGCCAGCAGCGTAGCACAGTTAAATTCACCCCTCCACTTT
cdr3_aa: CASSVAQLNSPLHF

j_call: TRBJ2-6
d_call: -
v_call: TRBV7-9
clone_size: -
cdr3_nt: TGTGCCAGCAGCTTTCCCGGGCAGGCTCCGTCTGGGGCCAACGTCCTGACTTTC
cdr3_aa: CASSFPGQAPSGANVLTF

j_call: TRBJ1-4
d_call: TRBD1
v_call: TRBV7-3
clone_size: -
cdr3_nt: TGTGCCAGCAGCTTAGAGGCCGGGACAGGGGATGAAAAACTGTTTTTT
cdr3_aa: CASSLEAGTGDEKLFF

j_call: TRBJ1-6
d_call: -
v_call: TRBV9
clone_size: -
cdr3_nt: TGTGCCAGCAGCGTAGGACTGCATAATTCACCCCTCCACTTT
cdr3_aa: CASSVGLHNSPLHF

j_call: TRBJ1-3
d_call: TRBD1
v_call: TRBV5-1
clone_size: many
cdr3_nt: TGCGCCAGCAGCGCAGGACAGGGTGCCGTCGCCATATATTTT
cdr3_aa: CASSAGQGAVAIYF

j_call: TRBJ1-3
d_call: TRBD1
v_call: TRBV20-1
clone_size: few
cdr3_nt: TGCAGTGCTAGAGATGGAGGGGGACAGGGAAGAAGGGCTGGAAACACCATATATTTT
cdr3_aa: CSARDGGGQGRRAGNTIYF

j_call: TRBJ2-6
d_call: -
v_call: TRBV5-1
clone_size: -
cdr3_nt: TGCGCCAGCAGCTTGGCCGGGCCCTCTGGGGCCAACGTCCTGACTTTC
cdr3_aa: CASSLAGPSGANVLTF

j_call: TRBJ2-5
d_call: TRBD2
v_call: TRBV13
clone_size: -
cdr3_nt: TGTGCCAGCAGCCCGGGACTAGCGGGGGCCCCGGGAGAGACCCAGTACTTC
cdr3_aa: CASSPGLAGAPGETQYF

j_call: TRBJ1-1
d_call: TRBD1
v_call: TRBV7-8
clone_size: many
cdr3_nt: TGTGCCAGCAGCTTGGACAGGGAGGTCACTGAAGCTTTCTTT
cdr3_aa: CASSLDREVTEAFF

j_call: TRBJ1-2
d_call: TRBD1
v_call: TRBV7-9
clone_size: -
cdr3_nt: TGTGCCAGCAGCGGACAGGGGGCCCACACCTTC
cdr3_aa: CASSGQGAHTF

j_call: TRBJ2-7
d_call: TRBD2
v_call: TRBV5-1
clone_size: -
cdr3_nt: TGCGCCAGCAGCGACATTCGACTAGCGGGAGATCGGGGGAGATCCTACGAGCAGTACTTC
cdr3_aa: CASSDIRLAGDRGRSYEQYF

j_call: TRBJ1-1
d_call: -
v_call: TRBV6-5
clone_size: -
cdr3_nt: TGTGCCAGCAGTGGGCCAGGAGGGTTTAACACTGAAGCTTTCTTT
cdr3_aa: CASSGPGGFNTEAFF

j_call: TRBJ2-7
d_call: -
v_call: TRBV7-9
clone_size: few
cdr3_nt: TGTGCCAGCAGCTCCCCCGGGACACACTACGAGCAGTACTTC
cdr3_aa: CASSSPGTHYEQYF

j_call: TRBJ2-2
d_call: TRBD2
v_call: TRBV7-8
clone_size: once
cdr3_nt: TGCGCCAGCAGCCGCACGGGACTAGCGGTTAACACCGGGGAGCTGTTTTTT
cdr3_aa: CASSRTGLAVNTGELFF

j_call: TRBJ1-2
d_call: -
v_call: TRBV19
clone_size: -
cdr3_nt: TGTGCACCGTGGGGGGAGGCCTATGGCTACACCTTC
cdr3_aa: CAPWGEAYGYTF

j_call: TRBJ2-2
d_call: TRBD2
v_call: TRBV10-3
clone_size: -
cdr3_nt: TGTGCCAGCAGAATCGGGACTAGATTACCCGGGGAGCTGTTTTTT
cdr3_aa: CASRIGTRLPGELFF

j_call: TRBJ1-4
d_call: -
v_call: TRBV2
clone_size: few
cdr3_nt: TGTGCCAGCCCCTACGAGGGGCATGAAAAACTGTTTTTT
cdr3_aa: CASPYEGHEKLFF

j_call: TRBJ2-5
d_call: TRBD1
v_call: TRBV20-1
clone_size: -
cdr3_nt: TGCAGTGCTAACTCCGACAGGGGAGAGGAGACCCAGTACTTC
cdr3_aa: CSANSDRGEETQYF

j_call: TRBJ1-2
d_call: -
v_call: TRBV12-3/TRBV12-4
clone_size: many
cdr3_nt: TGTGCCAGCAGTTTCGGCGGCCCATATGGCTACACCTTC
cdr3_aa: CASSFGGPYGYTF

j_call: TRBJ2-5
d_call: TRBD2
v_call: TRBV2
clone_size: -
cdr3_nt: TGTGCCAGCGGGGGACTAGCGGACGAAGAGACCCAGTACTTC
cdr3_aa: CASGGLADEETQYF

j_call: TRBJ2-7
d_call: TRBD2
v_call: TRBV20-1
clone_size: many
cdr3_nt: TGCAGTGCTAGATCGAGCGGGAGGGCGGACGAGCAGTACTTC
cdr3_aa: CSARSSGRADEQYF

j_call: TRBJ2-7
d_call: TRBD2
v_call: TRBV11-1
clone_size: few
cdr3_nt: TGTGCCAGCAGCTTAGAACTAGCGGCCTCCTACGAGCAGTACTTC
cdr3_aa: CASSLELAASYEQYF

j_call: TRBJ1-3
d_call: -
v_call: TRBV2
clone_size: many
cdr3_nt: TGTGCCAGCAGCCCCCATGACTGGATATATTTT
cdr3_aa: CASSPHDWIYF

j_call: TRBJ1-1
d_call: -
v_call: TRBV7-3
clone_size: few
cdr3_nt: TGTGCCAGCAGCTTAAGGGGGCCTATGAACACTGAAGCTTTCTTT
cdr3_aa: CASSLRGPMNTEAFF

j_call: TRBJ1-1
d_call: -
v_call: TRBV12-5
clone_size: -
cdr3_nt: TGTGCTAGTGGGTGGGACAACACTGAAGCTTTCTTT
cdr3_aa: CASGWDNTEAFF

j_call: TRBJ2-7
d_call: TRBD1
v_call: TRBV24-1
clone_size: -
cdr3_nt: TGTGCCAGCACTTCGCAGGGGGCCAAATACGAGCAGTACTTC
cdr3_aa: CASTSQGAKYEQYF

j_call: TRBJ1-3
d_call: -
v_call: TRBV25-1
clone_size: many
cdr3_nt: TGTGCCAGCATGAGCTCTGGAAACACCATATATTTT
cdr3_aa: CASMSSGNTIYF

j_call: TRBJ2-5
d_call: TRBD1
v_call: TRBV5-1
clone_size: -
cdr3_nt: TGCGCCAGCAGCTCCTCAGGGGGTGGGGTACGGGAGACCCAGTACTTC
cdr3_aa: CASSSSGGGVRETQYF

j_call: TRBJ1-1
d_call: -
v_call: TRBV5-1
clone_size: -
cdr3_nt: TGCGCCAGCAGCCCGGAGGGGGTTACGAACACTGAAGCTTTCTTT
cdr3_aa: CASSPEGVTNTEAFF

j_call: TRBJ2-7
d_call: TRBD2
v_call: TRBV15
clone_size: many
cdr3_nt: TGTGCCACCAGCAGGGAGCCGGGGGGTTCGAGGGAGCAGTACTTC
cdr3_aa: CATSREPGGSREQYF

j_call: TRBJ2-5
d_call: -
v_call: TRBV6-7
clone_size: -
cdr3_nt: TGTGCCAGCACCGGGCCGGTGGGGACCCAGTACTTC
cdr3_aa: CASTGPVGTQYF

j_call: TRBJ2-5
d_call: TRBD1
v_call: TRBV10-3
clone_size: -
cdr3_nt: TGTGGCTTAGGACAGGAAGAGACCCAGTACTTC
cdr3_aa: CGLGQEETQYF